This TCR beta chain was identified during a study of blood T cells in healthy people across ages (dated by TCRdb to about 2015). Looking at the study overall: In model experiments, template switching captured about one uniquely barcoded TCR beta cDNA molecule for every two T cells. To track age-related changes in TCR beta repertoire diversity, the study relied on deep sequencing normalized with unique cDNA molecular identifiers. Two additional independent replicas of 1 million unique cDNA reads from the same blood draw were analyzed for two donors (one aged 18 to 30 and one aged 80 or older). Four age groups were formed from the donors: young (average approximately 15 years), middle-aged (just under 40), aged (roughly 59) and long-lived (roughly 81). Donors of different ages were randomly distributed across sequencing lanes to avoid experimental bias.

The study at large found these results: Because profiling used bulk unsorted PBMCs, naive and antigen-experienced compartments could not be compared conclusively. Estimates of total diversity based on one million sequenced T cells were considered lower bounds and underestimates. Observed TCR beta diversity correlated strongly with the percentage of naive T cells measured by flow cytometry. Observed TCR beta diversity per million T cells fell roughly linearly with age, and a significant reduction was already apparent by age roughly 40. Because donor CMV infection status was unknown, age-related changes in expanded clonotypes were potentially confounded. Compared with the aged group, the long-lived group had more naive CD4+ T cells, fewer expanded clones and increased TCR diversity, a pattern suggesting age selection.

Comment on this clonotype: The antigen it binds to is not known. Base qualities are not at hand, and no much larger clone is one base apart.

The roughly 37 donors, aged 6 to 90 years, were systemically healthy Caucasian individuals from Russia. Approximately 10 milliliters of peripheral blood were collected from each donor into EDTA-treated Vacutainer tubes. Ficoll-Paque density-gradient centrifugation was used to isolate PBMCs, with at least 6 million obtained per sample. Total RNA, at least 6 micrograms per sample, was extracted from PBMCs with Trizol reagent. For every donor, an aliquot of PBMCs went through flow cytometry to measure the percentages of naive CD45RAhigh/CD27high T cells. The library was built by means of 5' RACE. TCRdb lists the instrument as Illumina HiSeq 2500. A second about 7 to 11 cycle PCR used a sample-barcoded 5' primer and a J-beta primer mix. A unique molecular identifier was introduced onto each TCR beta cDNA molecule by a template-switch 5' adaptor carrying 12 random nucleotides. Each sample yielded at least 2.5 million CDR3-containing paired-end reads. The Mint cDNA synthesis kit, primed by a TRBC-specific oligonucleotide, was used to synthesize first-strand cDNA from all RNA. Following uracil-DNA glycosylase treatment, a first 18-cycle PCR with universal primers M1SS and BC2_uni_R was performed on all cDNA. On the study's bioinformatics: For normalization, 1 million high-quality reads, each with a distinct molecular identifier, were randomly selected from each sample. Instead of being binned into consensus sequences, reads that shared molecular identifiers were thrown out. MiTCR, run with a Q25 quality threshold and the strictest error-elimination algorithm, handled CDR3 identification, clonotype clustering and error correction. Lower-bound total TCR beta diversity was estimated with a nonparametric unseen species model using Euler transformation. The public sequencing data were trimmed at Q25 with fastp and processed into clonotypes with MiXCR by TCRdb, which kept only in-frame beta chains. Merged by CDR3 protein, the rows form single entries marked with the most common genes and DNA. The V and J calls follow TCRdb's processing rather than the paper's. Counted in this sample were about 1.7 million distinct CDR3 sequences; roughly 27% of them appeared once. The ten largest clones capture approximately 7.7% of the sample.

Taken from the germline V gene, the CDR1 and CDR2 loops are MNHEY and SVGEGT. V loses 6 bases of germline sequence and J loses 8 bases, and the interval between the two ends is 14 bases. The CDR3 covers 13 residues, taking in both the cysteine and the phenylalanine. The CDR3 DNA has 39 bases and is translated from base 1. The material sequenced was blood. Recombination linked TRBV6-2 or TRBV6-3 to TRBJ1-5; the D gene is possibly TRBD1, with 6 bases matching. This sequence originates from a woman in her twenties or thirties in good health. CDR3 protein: CASRAGTLEPQHF. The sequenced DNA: TGTGCCAGCAGGGCCGGGACACTGGAGCCCCAGCATTTT.